This TCR beta chain was found in a study of cytomegalovirus exposure and HLA in healthy donors. Whole-study results and caveats: Cytomegalovirus status, reportedly, was diagnosed with high specificity and sensitivity by the classifier. In the roughly 120 validation repertoires, a later analysis found that first-cohort TCR clusters tended to co-occur.

This clone was picked up one time. Its antigen is unidentified. CDR3 size: 15 residues. Trimming stripped 0 bases from V and 6 bases from J, with 14 bases between. Sequencing was performed with immunoSEQ multiplex PCR; in TCRdb, only in-frame clones are kept and a portion is missing. This table holds 100,000 to 150,000 clones, about 91% found once. This receptor was taken from a woman younger than 35 in good health and CMV-seronegative. The gene calls are TRBV23-1 and TRBJ1-2; D gene unclear. TRBV23-1 is given ORF status, its function remaining uncertain. The sequenced material came from PBMCs. This chain's CDR3 is CASSQSRGSMDGYTF. The CDR3 DNA reads as TGCGCCAGCAGTCAATCACGGGGAAGCATGGATGGCTACACCTTC.